Each of the 27 T cell receptor beta chains below was sequenced from the same sample in a study of prognosis after radiotherapy for stage I lung cancer. Two rounds of multiplex PCR amplified TCR beta CDR3 from genomic DNA. With primers specific to each TRBV and TRBJ gene, the first-round PCR was performed. Each CDR3 protein gets one entry after TCRdb re-called the multiplex PCR reads with MiXCR. The data hold fewer than 25,000 distinct CDR3 sequences, with about 37% observed a single time. The sequenced sample was PBMCs, obtained before or after stereotactic body radiation therapy (not recorded which). These receptors all stem from a donor aged 50 or older with non-small cell lung cancer.

This clonotype was observed a few times. A clone one base away is much larger, so this may be a read error. The chain couples TRBV15 to TRBJ2-7; tentatively, D is TRBD2 (6 bases). The CDR3 runs 16 residues. The germline CDR1 and CDR2 sequences are LNHNV and YYDKDF (reference sequence). The ends were cut back, 0 bases at V and 2 bases at J, with 14 bases in the middle. The chain's CDR3 is CATSRESPSAAYEQYF. CDR3 bases: TGTGCCACCAGCAGAGAGTCTCCTAGCGCCGCCTACGAGCAGTACTTC. Full variable domain (missing parts from reference TRBV15 and TRBJ2-7): DAMVIQNPRYQVTQFGKPVTLSCSQTLNHNVMYWYQQKSSQAPKLLFHYYDKDFNNEADTPDNFQSRRPNTSFCFLDIRSPGLGDTAMYLCATSRESPSAAYEQYFGPGTRLTVT.

This clonotype showed up many times. V and J are TRBV12-3 or TRBV12-4 and TRBJ1-3, with 9 bases lining up with TRBD1. The CDR3 contains 16 residues. V gave up 7 bases and J gave up 2 bases; unmatched junction bases: 9. The DNA of the CDR3 is TGTGCCAGCACCCGTACGACAGGGGGTGCTGGAAACACCATATATTTT. Protein sequence: CASTRTTGGAGNTIYF.

The CDR3 bases are TGTGCCAGCAGAGGACTAGCGGGAGGCTACGAGCAGTACTTC. Encoded protein: CASRGLAGGYEQYF. The rearrangement uses TRBV6-1 and TRBJ2-7, with 14 positions matching TRBD2. Looked up from germline, CDR1 is MNHNS and CDR2 is SASEGT. This CDR3 contains 14 residues. Trimming at V came to 6 bases and at J to 3 bases, leaving 1 base not matched to a gene.

This clonotype occurred many times. CDR3 residues: CASSLISGRGAGELFF. CDR3 nucleotide sequence: TGTGCCAGCAGTTTAATCAGCGGGAGAGGGGCCGGGGAGCTGTTTTTT. The rearrangement links TRBV12-3 or TRBV12-4 to TRBJ2-2; 8 nucleotides agree with TRBD2. The CDR3 runs to 16 residues. Germline trimming cut 2 bases from V and 6 bases from J; bases unmatched to any gene: 8.

At least ten counts were recorded for this clonotype. The V call is TRBV6-8, the J call TRBJ2-1; TRBD2 matches at 7 bases. Germline V CDR1 and CDR2: MNHGY, SAAAGT. The CDR3 sequence is 16 residues long. The junction had 16 bases not matched to a gene; V was cut back by 7 bases and J by 7 bases. CDR3 amino acids: CASTPGGWGRTNEQFF. CDR3 nucleotide sequence: TGTGCCAGCACCCCGGGGGGTTGGGGCCGGACAAATGAGCAGTTCTTC.

At least ten counts were recorded for this clonotype. The chain carries TRBV11-3 and TRBJ2-1; unclear D gene. Germline loops: CDR1 SGHNT, CDR2 YENEEA. The CDR3 has 14 residues. Trimming stripped 1 base from V and 0 bases from J, with 4 bases between. The CDR3 loop reads CASSLGSSYNEQFF. The CDR3 DNA reads as TGTGCCAGCAGCTTAGGTTCCTCCTACAATGAGCAGTTCTTC.

This clonotype was counted many times. The chain is built from TRBV7-6 and TRBJ2-3; no clear D gene. V dropped 1 base and J dropped 3 bases, with 8 bases sitting between them. The CDR3 has 14 residues. The germline V gene has CDR1 SGHVS and CDR2 FNYEAQ. CDR3 in DNA: TGTGCCAGCAGCTTAGATGTGGGAACAGATACGCAGTATTTT. It translates to CASSLDVGTDTQYF. The whole variable domain, filled in from reference TRBV7-6 and TRBJ2-3, reads GAGVSQSPRYKVTKRGQDVALRCDPISGHVSLYWYRQALGQGPEFLTYFNYEAQQDKSGLPNDRFSAERPEGSISTLTIQRTEQRDSAMYRCASSLDVGTDTQYFGPGTRLTVL.

This clonotype appeared many times. The chain couples TRBV2 to TRBJ1-5, with 9 nucleotides matching TRBD1. Trimming took 7 bases from V and 4 from J; bases not matched to a gene: 5. The CDR3 runs to 14 residues. Germline CDR1 reads SNHLY; CDR2 reads FYNNEI. The CDR3 spells CASNMDRGNQPQHF. The CDR3 coding sequence is TGTGCCAGCAATATGGACAGGGGTAATCAGCCCCAGCATTTT.

This clonotype has a handful of counts. CDR3 region: CASSWTGMNTEAFF. CDR3 bases: TGTGCCAGCAGTTGGACAGGGATGAACACTGAAGCTTTCTTT. This chain uses TRBV28 with TRBJ1-1; TRBD1 aligns across 8 bases. Germline trimming cut 4 bases from V and 0 bases from J; bases unmatched to any gene: 1. This CDR3 is built from 14 residues. Per germline, CDR1 MDHEN and CDR2 SYDVKM.

This clonotype was recorded at least ten times. The chain links TRBV19 to TRBJ1-2, with a weak D call TRBD1 (5 bases). The V and J ends lost 7 bases and 3 bases respectively, with 15 bases between them. In germline, CDR1 is LNHDA, CDR2 SQIVND (reference sequence). CDR3 length: 14 residues. The chain's CDR3 is CASIRAGTDYGYTF. CDR3 in DNA: TGTGCCAGTATACGTGCCGGGACGGACTATGGCTACACCTTC.

This clonotype was detected many times. The chain recombines TRBV5-1 with TRBJ2-7, with D uncertain. CDR3 length equals 13 residues. The ends were cut back, 0 bases at V and 6 bases at J, with 10 bases in the middle. In germline, CDR1 is SGHRS, CDR2 YFSETQ. The CDR3 nucleotides are TGCGCCAGCAGCTTGGTCAGGCTCGGCGAGCAGTACTTC. Translation: CASSLVRLGEQYF.

Note on this clonotype: Possible read error: a much larger clone is one base away. Because the CDR3 is missing its conserved closing phenylalanine or tryptophan, this is likely a read error. The CDR3 sequence: CASSSSWTQYL. CDR3 sequence (DNA): TGTGCCAGCAGTTCCTCGTGGACCCAGTACTTA. The chain links TRBV6-9 to TRBJ2-5; D is undetermined. The CDR3 loop spans 11 amino acids. The germline gives CDR1 MNHGY, CDR2 SVAAGI. Trimming left V 4 bases short and J 7 bases short, with 7 bases between.

CDR3 DNA: TGCGCCAGCAGCAACAACTCCACGGACACAGATACGCAGTATTTT. Protein product: CASSNNSTDTDTQYF. J is TRBJ2-3 and V is TRBV5-1; D not resolved. Germline V CDR1 and CDR2: SGHRS, YFSETQ. The CDR3 spans 15 residues. V lost 4 bases, J lost 2 bases, and 14 bases lay in between.

V and J are TRBV20-1 and TRBJ2-5; D uncertain. Trimming removed 3 bases at V and 5 bases at J, with 25 bases between. CDR3 length equals 17 residues. CDR1 and CDR2 from the germline V gene are DFQATT and SNEGSKA (reference sequence). The CDR3 nucleotides are TGCAGTGCTAGCGTTGGTAGCAGTAGGCTCGTGGGGGAGACCCAGTACTTC. Protein: CSASVGSSRLVGETQYF.

V usage is TRBV9 and J usage is TRBJ1-1; perhaps TRBD1 as D (5 bases). V lost 2 bases and J lost 10, with 15 bases in between. The CDR3 runs 13 residues. Germline-derived CDR1 and CDR2 are SGDLS and YYNGEE. The CDR3 loop is CASSVSGSGGAFF. The CDR3 coding sequence is TGTGCCAGCAGCGTCTCAGGGTCGGGAGGAGCTTTCTTT.

This clonotype was detected many times. The chain joins TRBV9 to TRBJ1-1; no definite D call. CDR1 is SGDLS and CDR2 is YYNGEE in the germline V gene. Trimming removed 6 bases at V and 1 base at J, with 28 bases between. CDR3 size: 19 residues. This CDR3 is CASTPPPSGGRWGNTEAFF. CDR3 nucleotides: TGTGCCAGCACCCCCCCCCCGTCGGGCGGCAGGTGGGGGAACACTGAAGCTTTCTTT.

This clonotype was detected many times. This CDR3 reads CASRRNSRGAFF. DNA of the CDR3: TGTGCCAGCCGCCGTAATTCCAGGGGAGCTTTCTTT. This sequence joins TRBV28 and TRBJ1-1; maybe TRBD1 (6 bases). CDR1 is MDHEN, CDR2 SYDVKM, per germline. Trimming stripped 8 bases from V and 10 bases from J, with 17 bases between. This CDR3 contains 12 residues. Combining the CDR3 with reference TRBV28 and TRBJ1-1 gives the whole variable domain DVKVTQSSRYLVKRTGEKVFLECVQDMDHENMFWYRQDPGLGLRLIYFSYDVKMKEKGDIPEGYSVSREKKERFSLILESASTNQTSMYLCASRRNSRGAFFGQGTRLTVV.

This clonotype has ten or more counts. The genes are TRBV30 and TRBJ1-2; 10 bases are shared with TRBD1. The CDR3 length is 14 residues. Germline CDR1 GTSNPN, CDR2 SVGIG (reference sequence). Trimming cost V 3 bases and J 4 bases; bases outside gene matches: 5. CDR3 amino acids: CAWRSTGGFYGYTF. CDR3 nucleotide sequence: TGTGCCTGGAGATCGACAGGGGGCTTCTATGGCTACACCTTC. Looking up the rest from reference TRBV30 and TRBJ1-2 gives the full variable domain: SQTIHQWPATLVQPVGSPLSLECTVEGTSNPNLYWYRQAAGRGLQLLFYSVGIGQISSEVPQNLSASRPQDRQFILSSKKLLLSDSGFYLCAWRSTGGFYGYTFGSGTRLTVV.

The chain combines TRBV4-2 with TRBJ1-1; possibly TRBD1 for D (6 bases). The V gene's germline CDR1 is LGHNA and CDR2 YNFKEQ. V lost 1 base, J lost 4 bases, and 13 bases lay in between. The CDR3 is 15 residues long. For the CDR3, the DNA is TGTGCCAGCAGCCAAGGGGTACAGGGAATCACTGAAGCTTTCTTT. Protein: CASSQGVQGITEAFF.

This clonotype was observed many times. This chain connects TRBV9 to TRBJ1-1; D remains unclear. V was clipped by 3 bases and J by 4 bases, with 13 bases between them. The CDR3 loop spans 14 amino acids. CDR1 and CDR2 from the germline V gene are SGDLS and YYNGEE. The CDR3 here is CASSGSTSGTEAFF. Written as DNA, the CDR3 is TGTGCCAGCAGCGGCTCAACGTCAGGCACTGAAGCTTTCTTT.

The chain recombines TRBV6-2 or TRBV6-3 with TRBJ2-1, with 10 nucleotides matching TRBD1. V dropped 8 bases and J dropped 6; count of bases not matched to a gene: 1. The germline V gene has CDR1 MNHEY and CDR2 SVGEGT. There are 12 residues in the CDR3. In DNA form, the CDR3 reads TGTGCCAGCGGGACAGGGGTCAATGAGCAGTTCTTC. Its protein is CASGTGVNEQFF.

Turning to this clonotype: At one boundary the junction diverges from the germline segment, which might be a read error. The chain employs TRBV6-1 and TRBJ1-1, with TRBD1 identical over 10 bases. The germline CDR1 and CDR2 sequences are MNHNS and SASEGT. This CDR3 region has 15 residues. The CDR3 nucleotides read TGTGCCAGCACCCTAACCGGGACAGGGGTCACTGAAGCTTCCTTT. It codes for CASTLTGTGVTEASF.

This clonotype appeared a few times. This clone may be a read error of a much larger clone one base away. CDR3 amino acids: CASRGQGALDYRMAFF. The CDR3 nucleotides are TGTGCCAGCAGGGGACAGGGGGCGCTGGATTACCGTATGGCTTTCTTT. The chain is built from TRBV28 and TRBJ1-1; 12 nucleotides match TRBD1. The V and J ends lost 6 bases and 11 bases, in that order; junction bases with no gene match: 16. The CDR3 loop spans 16 amino acids. Per the germline V gene, CDR1 is MDHEN and CDR2 is SYDVKM.

Concerning this clonotype itself: The junction departs from the called germline gene at one end, perhaps through a read error. The chain's CDR3 is CASNRTTGGAGNTVYF. The DNA for the CDR3 is TGTGCCAGCAACCGTACGACAGGGGGTGCTGGAAACACCGTATATTTT. This chain connects TRBV12-3 or TRBV12-4 to TRBJ1-3; TRBD1 aligns across 9 bases. This CDR3 is 16 amino acids long.

This clonotype occurred many times. This chain joins TRBV7-9 and TRBJ2-1; no reliable D call. This CDR3 has 12 residues. CDR1 and CDR2 from the germline V gene are SEHNR and FQNEAQ (reference sequence). The V end was cut by 0 bases, the J end by 10 bases, with 7 bases between. The CDR3 DNA reads TGTGCCAGCAGCTTAGCAGGGTCCGAGCAGTTCTTC. Its translation is CASSLAGSEQFF.

The chain carries TRBV9 and TRBJ2-3; D may be TRBD2 (6 bases). There are 15 residues in the CDR3. V was shortened by 2 bases and J by 5 bases, with 15 bases between the two germline ends. Germline V gene lookup returns CDR1 SGDLS and CDR2 YYNGEE. The CDR3 is CASSVLGGRGDTQYF. The CDR3, as DNA: TGTGCCAGCAGCGTCCTGGGCGGGCGGGGAGATACGCAGTATTTT.

This clonotype was found a few times. V gene TRBV4-1 combines with J gene TRBJ1-2, with TRBD1 matching over 7 bases. V lost 3 bases, J lost 6 bases, and 4 bases stayed unmatched. Germline CDR1 reads MGHRA; CDR2 reads YSYEKL. The CDR3 is 13 residues long. CDR3: CASSQTRGNGYTF. In DNA form, the CDR3 reads TGCGCCAGCAGCCAGACCAGGGGGAATGGCTACACCTTC.